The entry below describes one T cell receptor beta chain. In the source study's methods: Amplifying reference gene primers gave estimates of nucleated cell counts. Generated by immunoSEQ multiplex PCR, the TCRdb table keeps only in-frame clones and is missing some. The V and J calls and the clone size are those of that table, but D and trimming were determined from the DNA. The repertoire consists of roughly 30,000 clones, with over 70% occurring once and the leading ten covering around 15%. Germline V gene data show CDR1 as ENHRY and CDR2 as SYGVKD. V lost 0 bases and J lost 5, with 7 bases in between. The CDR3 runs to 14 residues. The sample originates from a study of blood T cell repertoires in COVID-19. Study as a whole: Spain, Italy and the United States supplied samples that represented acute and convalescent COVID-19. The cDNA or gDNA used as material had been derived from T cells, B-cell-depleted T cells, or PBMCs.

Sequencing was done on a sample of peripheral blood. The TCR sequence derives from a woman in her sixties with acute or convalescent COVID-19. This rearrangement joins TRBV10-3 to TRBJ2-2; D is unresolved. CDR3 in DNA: TGTGCCATCAGTGAGTCGTCCGTTACCGGGGAGCTGTTTTTT. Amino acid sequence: CAISESSVTGELFF.